This T cell receptor (beta chain) stems from a study of beta chain features in type 1 diabetes (dated by TCRdb to the late 2010s). The study in broad terms: Mean age, gender distribution, total cell number and subset yield were not different between patients and healthy donors. A total of roughly 98,000,000 sorted cells were examined across all samples, and a strong correlation was observed between cell number per subset and RNA yield. Whereas all 28 donors provided naive and central memory subsets, regulatory and stem cell-like memory subsets were isolated from just 8 patients and roughly eight healthy donors. In the study, TCRB repertoires of sorted circulating CD4+ T cell subsets from recently diagnosed type 1 diabetes patients were compared with those of matched healthy donors.

All of the isolated RNA was reverse transcribed with the High Capacity cDNA Reverse Transcription Kit, so expressed TCRB transcripts were sequenced. Deep immunoSEQ sequencing was applied to naive, central memory and regulatory T cell samples, giving an average of roughly 3.5 million total reads per sample. Sorted cells were lysed in RLT buffer, and RNA was extracted using DNase-treated RNeasy Micro or Mini kits according to cell number. To prevent cross-contamination, each cell subset was processed individually, whereas patient and healthy donor samples were processed jointly. The immunoSEQ multiplex PCR was used to amplify TCRB sequences from cDNA, yielding 87-bp fragments that span the CDR3 region. Sequencing of the amplicons was performed on the Illumina HiSeq platform. The paper's processing steps were these. Synthetic template baselines were used to correct PCR bias computationally, reads within Hamming distance 2 were collapsed, and singletons that could not be merged were discarded. Reads were aligned to IMGT to assign V, D and J genes, CDR3 length, and insertions or deletions at six rearrangement sites. Within each subset, clonotype counts were normalized to the number of sorted cells before true diversity and Gini coefficients were calculated with the tcR R package. The overlap coefficient, calculated on TCRB nucleotide sequences, was used to measure repertoire sharing. Out-of-frame TCRB sequences from naive cells were analyzed as a proxy for the pre-selection repertoire. TCRdb retrieved this table from immuneACCESS and kept in-frame rearrangements only. Not all clones are present; in checked studies, unresolved V genes account for under half, and no reason is known for the remainder. Clonal size and the V and J genes are those of that table, whereas D and trimming came from the DNA. The sample yields a few hundred thousand clones; around 20% were counted once. The ten top clones hold 0.028% of the sample.

This clone occurred a few times. The specificity of this receptor is unknown. Qualities for individual bases were not recorded, and no much larger clone is one base off. Each donor gave one peripheral blood draw, roughly 0.12 L on average, collected into heparinised tubes. A BD FACSAria II and a panel including CD45RO, CCR7, CD25, CD127, CD95 and CD27 were used to sort naive, central memory, regulatory and stem cell-like memory CD4+ T cells. Every sorted population had a purity above 95%. PBMCs were separated immediately by Lymphoprep density gradient centrifugation and were stained directly, without being cultured. So that batch effects would be minimized, each experiment stained and sorted samples in pairs, pairing one healthy donor with one patient. General findings and caveats noted by the study authors: Type 1 diabetes patients showed a moderate but significant shortening of TCRB CDR3 length in all four CD4+ subsets. Patients with type 1 diabetes made fewer insertions and deleted more nucleotides at VDJ recombination sites, implying thymic rearrangement abnormalities. Because small numbers of individuals were included in the HLA sub-analyses, any influence of HLA type on TCRB rearrangement was left unresolved. PCR may preferentially amplify shorter templates, but because patient and control samples were amplified and corrected together, any resulting skew would affect both groups equally. Naive, central memory and regulatory TCRB repertoires appeared to be more similar among patients than among healthy donors. Because cDNA was sequenced instead of genomic DNA, activated cells with high expression could be over-represented, although the groups did not differ in activation or CD3 levels.

At the junction V is shortened by 5 bases and J by 5 bases, with 12 bases in between. The CDR3, cysteine through phenylalanine, is 13 amino acids long. This entry keeps only the CDR3 DNA: 39 bases, framed from base 1. Sequences SQVTM (CDR1) and ANQGSEA (CDR2) are obtained from the germline V gene. Sequenced material: naive CD4+ T cells from blood. Explained via the paper, the cell subset or site label denotes: true naive CD4+ T cells. The chain was built from TRBV29-1 and TRBJ2-2; TRBD1 is possibly the D segment (5 matching bases). The origin of this receptor is a woman aged 40 to 50 with type 1 diabetes. The CDR3 here reads CSVPQVGTGELFF. The nucleotide sequence is TGCAGCGTTCCACAGGTCGGAACCGGGGAGCTGTTTTTT.